The 12 T cell receptor beta chains listed next were all sequenced from one sample in a study of blood T cell repertoires in COVID-19. TCRdb's table, derived via immunoSEQ multiplex PCR, lists solely in-frame clones and lacks some. The sample includes roughly 300,000 clones, 70% to 90% seen only once; the top ten take approximately 5.2%. Material: PBMCs or T cells enriched from blood (not recorded which). These receptors originate from a woman in her twenties or thirties who had recovered from COVID-19.

The chain couples TRBV11-2 to TRBJ2-7, with 7 bases identical to TRBD1. Germline CDR1 and CDR2: SGHAT and FQNNGV. The CDR3 loop spans 16 amino acids. J was trimmed by 4 bases and V by 1 base; bases with no gene match: 10. CDR3 DNA sequence: TGTGCCAGCAGCTTAGCGGGGCCAGGGGGAATTTACGAGCAGTACTTC. This sequence encodes CASSLAGPGGIYEQYF.

Written as DNA, the CDR3 is TGTGCCAGTAGCGCAGGGGGCTCGGCTGGAAACACCATATATTTT. Translating gives CASSAGGSAGNTIYF. The chain carries TRBV19 and TRBJ1-3; 8 nucleotides line up with TRBD1. The V and J ends lost 6 bases and 2 bases, in that order; junction bases with no gene match: 6. CDR3 size: 15 residues. Germline CDR1 is LNHDA and CDR2 is SQIVND (reference sequence).

The CDR3 sequence is CASSAGGLRAFF. CDR3 nucleotides: TGTGCCAGCAGTGCTGGAGGGCTTAGAGCTTTCTTT. The V gene is TRBV27, the J gene TRBJ1-1; D uncertain. Germline CDR1 reads MNHEY; CDR2 reads SMNVEV (reference sequence). There are 12 residues in the CDR3. Trimming cost V 5 bases and J 10 bases, with 14 bases left between them.

The J gene is TRBJ1-4, the V gene TRBV7-9; TRBD1 matches at 9 bases. V dropped 5 bases and J dropped 8; count of bases not matched to a gene: 6. The length of the CDR3 is 14 residues. CDR1 is SEHNR, CDR2 FQNEAQ, per germline (reference sequence). The CDR3 sequence is CASSVDRGREKLFF. The CDR3 DNA reads TGTGCCAGCAGCGTGGACAGGGGAAGGGAAAAACTGTTTTTT.

This chain uses TRBV19 with TRBJ2-3, with 8 positions matching TRBD2. This CDR3 spans 16 amino acids. After removal of 5 bases from V and 3 bases from J, the junction contained 10 bases not matched to a gene. CDR1 LNHDA and CDR2 SQIVND come from the germline V gene (reference sequence). The CDR3: CASSLSGGRGTDTQYF. For the CDR3, the DNA is TGTGCCAGTAGTCTAAGCGGGGGCCGAGGAACAGATACGCAGTATTTT.

This chain joins TRBV5-4 and TRBJ1-2, with 7 bases fitting TRBD1. CDR1 is SGHNT, CDR2 YYREEE, per germline (reference sequence). The CDR3 has 11 amino acids. V shed 3 bases and J 13 bases; nucleotides not matched to a gene: 6. CDR3 amino acids: CASSSGQLPTF. CDR3 nucleotides: TGTGCCAGCAGCTCGGGACAGCTACCCACCTTC.

The V and J genes are TRBV4-3 and TRBJ2-2; weak D call: TRBD1 (6 bases). Germline V gene lookup returns CDR1 LGHNA and CDR2 YSLEER. The CDR3 is 15 residues long. With 1 base removed from V and 6 bases from J, the gap between germline ends came to 12 bases. CDR3 DNA sequence: TGCGCCAGCAGCCAAGGCTGGACAGAAGCCGGGGAGCTGTTTTTT. Its translation is CASSQGWTEAGELFF.

The chain has TRBV14 and TRBJ2-2, with TRBD2 identical over 7 bases. The CDR3 is made up of 16 amino acids. J lost 1 base, V lost 4 bases, and 6 bases had no gene match. CDR1 is SGHDN and CDR2 is FVKESK in the germline V gene. The CDR3 nucleotides are TGTGCCAGCAGCCCTCTTCTAGCGGTGAACACCGGGGAGCTGTTTTTT. It yields the protein CASSPLLAVNTGELFF. Combining the CDR3 with reference TRBV14 and TRBJ2-2 gives the whole variable domain EAGVTQFPSHSVIEKGQTVTLRCDPISGHDNLYWYRRVMGKEIKFLLHFVKESKQDESGMPNNRFLAERTGGTYSTLKVQPAELEDSGVYFCASSPLLAVNTGELFFGEGSRLTVL.

The chain joins TRBV9 to TRBJ2-2; 8 bases match TRBD2. V trimming: 0 bases; J trimming: 4 bases; junction bases outside the gene matches: 2. The germline gives CDR1 SGDLS, CDR2 YYNGEE. CDR3 size: 15 residues. In DNA form, the CDR3 reads TGTGCCAGCAGCGTAGCGGGGGGGCCCACCGGGGAGCTGTTTTTT. Its translation is CASSVAGGPTGELFF.

The chain joins TRBV5-8 to TRBJ2-5; 9 positions match TRBD1. The germline V gene encodes CDR1 SGHTS and CDR2 YDEGEE. J lost 7 bases, V lost 3 bases, and 16 bases had no gene match. The CDR3 sequence is 17 residues long. CDR3 bases: TGTGCCAGCAGCTCACCGTCAGGGACAGGGCATAGGTGGACCCAGTACTTC. Amino acids: CASSSPSGTGHRWTQYF.

V usage is TRBV15 and J usage is TRBJ2-1; a possible D gene is TRBD2 (5 bases). CDR1 LNHNV and CDR2 YYDKDF come from the germline V gene (reference sequence). Trimming left V 1 base short and J 5 bases short, with 9 bases between. The CDR3 totals 14 residues. CDR3 loop: CATSRAAVNNEQFF. Written as DNA, the CDR3 is TGTGCCACCAGCAGAGCAGCGGTTAACAATGAGCAGTTCTTC.

The chain carries TRBV5-1 and TRBJ1-2, with D uncertain. Germline V gene data show CDR1 as SGHRS and CDR2 as YFSETQ. V was trimmed by 5 bases and J by 9 bases, leaving 17 bases between them. The CDR3 runs to 13 residues. CDR3 amino acids: CASSFEVPLRYTF. The CDR3 nucleotides read TGCGCCAGCAGTTTCGAGGTCCCTTTACGCTACACCTTC.